The rows below give T cell receptor beta chains drawn from one sample of a study of identical twins. TCRdb recomputed calls from the 5' RACE reads with MiXCR, one row per CDR3 protein. This sample carries around 250,000 distinct CDR3 sequences, over 5% of them seen once, and the ten largest clones take about 14%. The sample was also reused in another study, on T cells expressing NK-cell markers.

Input material: CD8+ T cells sorted from blood. All receptors come from a woman between 18 and 29 years old in good health. The CDR3 runs from the conserved cysteine through the conserved F or W. The D gene is left open where the match is weak. Only some rows state a clone size, as once, few, many or a class for expanded clones.

J	V	size	D	DNA	CDR3
TRBJ1-2	TRBV14	many	TRBD1	TGTGCCAGCAGCCAAGATCGGCGGGACAGTAACTATGGCTACACCTTC	CASSQDRRDSNYGYTF
TRBJ2-5	TRBV12-3/TRBV12-4	many	.	TGTGCCAGCAGTTACGTCCGACAGCTCCAAGAGACCCAGTACTTC	CASSYVRQLQETQYF
TRBJ2-3	TRBV12-3/TRBV12-4	many	TRBD2	TGTGCCAGCAGCCCCTCCGGCGGGGGAAATACGCAGTATTTT	CASSPSGGGNTQYF
TRBJ2-7	TRBV6-5	many	TRBD1	TGTGCCAGCAGTTACTCCGGACAGGGCGAGCAGTACTTC	CASSYSGQGEQYF
TRBJ2-7	TRBV20-1	.	.	TGCAGTGCTAGAGAGGACCCCCGAGAGTACGAGCAGTACTTC	CSAREDPREYEQYF
TRBJ1-4	TRBV7-9	few	.	TGTGCCAGCAGCTTAGGAGAGACATATAATGAAAAACTGTTTTTT	CASSLGETYNEKLFF
TRBJ2-6	TRBV6-1	.	.	TGTGCCAGTACGGGCTCTGGGGCCAACGTCCTGACTTTC	CASTGSGANVLTF
TRBJ2-1	TRBV9	few	TRBD2	TGTGCCAGCAGCGCTCGGGGGGGTTCCTACAATGAGCAGTTCTTC	CASSARGGSYNEQFF
TRBJ2-6	TRBV10-3	many	TRBD1	TGTGCCATCAGTGAGTCCCCGGGACAGCCTACCAAATACTCTGGGGCCAACGTCCTGACTTTC	CAISESPGQPTKYSGANVLTF
TRBJ2-5	TRBV7-9	many	.	TGTGCCAGCAGCTGGGGCGTCAAAGCCATTGAGACCCAGTACTTC	CASSWGVKAIETQYF
TRBJ2-7	TRBV5-1	many	.	TGCGCCAGCAGCCTAACTGGCCGGGGCGAGCAGTACTTC	CASSLTGRGEQYF
TRBJ2-5	TRBV15	.	.	TGTGCCACCAGCGGTACTAGCAGAGAGACCCAGTACTTC	CATSGTSRETQYF
TRBJ2-3	TRBV29-1	many	.	TGCAGCGTTGTCTATCGGGGCTCAGATACGCAGTATTTT	CSVVYRGSDTQYF
TRBJ2-1	TRBV27	few	.	TGTGCCAGCAGTCCTACCCCCAACCACTACAATGAGCAGTTCTTC	CASSPTPNHYNEQFF
TRBJ2-5	TRBV6-1	.	TRBD1	TGTGCCAGCAGCACCCGGGACAGGGAGGGGGAGACCCAGTACTTC	CASSTRDREGETQYF
TRBJ2-2	TRBV5-6	.	.	TGTGCCAGCAGCTTGGCCGAAAAGGCCGGGGAGCTGTTTTTT	CASSLAEKAGELFF
TRBJ1-1	TRBV7-9	few	.	TGTGCCAGCAGCCCGGAGGTAGGCGGCACTGAAGCTTTCTTT	CASSPEVGGTEAFF
TRBJ1-2	TRBV6-1	many	.	TGTGCCAGCAGTCTCCTCCCGGGACAAATTGGCTACACCTTC	CASSLLPGQIGYTF
TRBJ2-7	TRBV27	.	.	TGTGCCAGCAGAACCTTAGCGACAATCGAGGACGAGCAGTACTTC	CASRTLATIEDEQYF
TRBJ2-6	TRBV27	few	.	TGTGCCAGCAGCCGGACAGCCCCTATTGACAACGTCCTGACTTTC	CASSRTAPIDNVLTF
TRBJ2-1	TRBV11-1	few	TRBD1	TGTGCCAGCAGCCCCCCGCACAGGGGGCCACTGAGAGGCTTCAATGAGCAGTTCTTC	CASSPPHRGPLRGFNEQFF
TRBJ2-4	TRBV7-6	many	.	TGTGCCAGCAGCTTCCGGACAGTTAATCTGGCCAAAAACATTCAGTACTTC	CASSFRTVNLAKNIQYF
TRBJ2-1	TRBV29-1	few	.	TGCAGCGTTTCCGGGGGCTACAATGAGCAGTTCTTC	CSVSGGYNEQFF
TRBJ2-2	TRBV27	many	TRBD1	TGTGCCAGCAGCCGGGACAGGGGTCCCGGGGAGCTGTTTTTT	CASSRDRGPGELFF
TRBJ2-7	TRBV27	many	TRBD1	TGTGCCAGCAGGAGGACAGGGGAGTACGAGCAGTACTTC	CASRRTGEYEQYF
TRBJ1-2	TRBV7-8	.	TRBD1	TGTGCCAGCAGCCCTCCCGACAGGGGATTAGGCTACACCTTC	CASSPPDRGLGYTF
TRBJ1-2	TRBV9	many	.	TGTGCCAGCAGCGTAGGGGGGTATGGCTACACCTTC	CASSVGGYGYTF
TRBJ2-5	TRBV27	.	.	TGTGCCAGCAGTTTAGTGGGGGACCAAGAGACCCAGTACTTC	CASSLVGDQETQYF